The rows below give T cell receptor beta chains drawn from one sample of a study of shared clonotypes between healthy human individuals. The table came from immunoSEQ multiplex PCR; TCRdb's copy has only in-frame clones and leaves some out. Of over a million clones listed, 95% to 99% are singletons. Sequencing was carried out using naive CD4+ T cells sorted from blood. These TCRs come from a man younger than 40 in good health. The CDR3 runs from the conserved cysteine through the conserved F or W. The D gene is left open where the match is weak.

j_call: TRBJ2-7
d_call: -
v_call: TRBV11-3
cdr3_aa: CASSRRSVPAEQYF

j_call: TRBJ1-4
d_call: -
v_call: TRBV4-1
cdr3_aa: CASSQIRRQRTNEKLFF

j_call: TRBJ2-5
d_call: -
v_call: TRBV7-9
cdr3_aa: CASSLVVGETQYF

j_call: TRBJ2-7
d_call: -
v_call: TRBV5-1
cdr3_aa: CASSSGLKGSGNYEQYF

j_call: TRBJ1-5
d_call: TRBD1
v_call: TRBV28
cdr3_aa: CASRGTGDQPQHF

j_call: TRBJ1-3
d_call: TRBD1
v_call: TRBV6-5
cdr3_aa: CASSYGDSGGNTIYF

j_call: TRBJ2-1
d_call: -
v_call: TRBV18
cdr3_aa: CASSPSVSSYNEQFF

j_call: TRBJ2-2
d_call: -
v_call: TRBV14
cdr3_aa: CASSQGWLGSAGELFF

j_call: TRBJ2-5
d_call: -
v_call: TRBV7-9
cdr3_aa: CASSAQDSMWTQYF

j_call: TRBJ1-3
d_call: -
v_call: TRBV5-1
cdr3_aa: CASSVGISAGNTIYF

j_call: TRBJ2-1
d_call: -
v_call: TRBV29-1
cdr3_aa: CSVESGGGSYNEQFF

j_call: TRBJ1-2
d_call: -
v_call: TRBV9
cdr3_aa: CASSWSNGYTF

j_call: TRBJ2-3
d_call: TRBD2
v_call: TRBV2
cdr3_aa: CASSEGVAGTQYF

j_call: TRBJ2-5
d_call: TRBD1
v_call: TRBV28
cdr3_aa: CASNLDRVVETQYF

j_call: TRBJ2-3
d_call: TRBD2
v_call: TRBV5-1
cdr3_aa: CASSLVGTLAGVLDTQYF

j_call: TRBJ1-5
d_call: TRBD1
v_call: TRBV5-6
cdr3_aa: CASSFRGSGTQPQHF

j_call: TRBJ2-3
d_call: -
v_call: TRBV21-1
cdr3_aa: CASSPYTDTQYF

j_call: TRBJ1-3
d_call: -
v_call: TRBV6-4
cdr3_aa: CASSDGTAGRNSGNTIYF

j_call: TRBJ1-2
d_call: -
v_call: TRBV6-5
cdr3_aa: CASSYGRLYGYTF

j_call: TRBJ2-3
d_call: -
v_call: TRBV18
cdr3_aa: CASSPGGTSTDTQYF

j_call: TRBJ2-1
d_call: -
v_call: TRBV7-2
cdr3_aa: CASSLENPGIMGEQFF

j_call: TRBJ2-1
d_call: -
v_call: TRBV18
cdr3_aa: CASSPDTNEQFF

j_call: TRBJ2-3
d_call: TRBD1
v_call: TRBV28
cdr3_aa: CASSIRTGGLDTQYF

j_call: TRBJ1-3
d_call: TRBD1
v_call: TRBV5-5
cdr3_aa: CASSLAHGTDEF

j_call: TRBJ2-7
d_call: TRBD2
v_call: TRBV28
cdr3_aa: CASSLSSSGSFSYEQYF

j_call: TRBJ2-7
d_call: TRBD2
v_call: TRBV5-1
cdr3_aa: CASSFTVGSGSSYEQYF

j_call: TRBJ2-7
d_call: TRBD2
v_call: TRBV7-2
cdr3_aa: CASSLGGSGSGEQYF

j_call: TRBJ2-7
d_call: TRBD1
v_call: TRBV10-3
cdr3_aa: CAISPSTSGTGANEQYF

j_call: TRBJ2-1
d_call: -
v_call: TRBV18
cdr3_aa: CASSYGSEQFF

j_call: TRBJ1-5
d_call: TRBD1
v_call: TRBV27
cdr3_aa: CASSQTGGEGQPQHF